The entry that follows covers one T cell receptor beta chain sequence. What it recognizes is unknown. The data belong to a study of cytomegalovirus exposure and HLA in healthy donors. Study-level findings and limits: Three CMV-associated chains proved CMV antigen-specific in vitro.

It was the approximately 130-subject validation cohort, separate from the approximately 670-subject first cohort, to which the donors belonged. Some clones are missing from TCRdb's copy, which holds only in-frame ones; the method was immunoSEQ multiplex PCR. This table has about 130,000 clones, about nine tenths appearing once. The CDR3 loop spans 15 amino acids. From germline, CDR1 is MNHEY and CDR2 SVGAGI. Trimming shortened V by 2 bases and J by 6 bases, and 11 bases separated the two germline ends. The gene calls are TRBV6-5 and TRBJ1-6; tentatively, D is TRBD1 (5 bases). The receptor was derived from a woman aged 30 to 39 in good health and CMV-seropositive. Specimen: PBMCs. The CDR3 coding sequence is TGTGCCAGCAGTTACAGGGAAAGGGGTAATTCACCCCTCCACTTT. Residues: CASSYRERGNSPLHF.